Listed here are 3 T cell receptor beta chains from one sample, sequenced in a study of cytomegalovirus exposure and HLA in healthy donors. This PCR relied on a set of 60 Vbeta primers and 13 Jbeta primers. The method was immunoSEQ multiplex PCR; TCRdb's version includes in-frame clones alone and lacks a portion of them. The repertoire consists of roughly 150,000 clones, with approximately 80% occurring once and the leading ten covering more than 3%. Sequenced sample: PBMCs. These receptors all stem from a male donor in good health and CMV-seronegative.

The rearrangement uses TRBV18 and TRBJ1-1; TRBD1 agrees at 8 bases. Per germline, CDR1 KGHSH and CDR2 LQKENI. The CDR3 consists of 17 residues. V shed 2 bases, J shed 4 bases, and the junction held 12 bases outside the gene matches. The CDR3 DNA is TGTGCCAGCTCACCATCTTTTACCCCCACAGGGGGCACTGAAGCTTTCTTT. This encodes CASSPSFTPTGGTEAFF. The full variable domain, its missing parts supplied by reference TRBV18 and TRBJ1-1, is NAGVMQNPRHLVRRRGQEARLRCSPMKGHSHVYWYRQLPEEGLKFMVYLQKENIIDESGMPKERFSAEFPKEGPSILRIQQVVRGDSAAYFCASSPSFTPTGGTEAFFGQGTRLTVV.

The chain joins TRBV19 to TRBJ2-3; D might be TRBD1 (6 bases). The CDR3 runs 13 residues. The V gene's germline CDR1 is LNHDA and CDR2 SQIVND (reference sequence). The germline V and J ends were trimmed by 0 bases and 7 bases, with 8 bases remaining between them. DNA for the CDR3: TGTGCCAGTAGTATAGACGGGACACATACGCAGTATTTT. Protein sequence: CASSIDGTHTQYF.

The chain couples TRBV6-5 to TRBJ2-7, with TRBD1 identical over 11 bases. CDR1 and CDR2 from the germline V gene are MNHEY and SVGAGI. The CDR3 length is 15 residues. The trim removed 6 bases at V and 1 base at J, leaving 5 bases unmatched. The CDR3 region is CASSWTGGKSYEQYF. The CDR3 coding sequence is TGTGCCAGCAGCTGGACAGGGGGCAAGTCCTACGAGCAGTACTTC.